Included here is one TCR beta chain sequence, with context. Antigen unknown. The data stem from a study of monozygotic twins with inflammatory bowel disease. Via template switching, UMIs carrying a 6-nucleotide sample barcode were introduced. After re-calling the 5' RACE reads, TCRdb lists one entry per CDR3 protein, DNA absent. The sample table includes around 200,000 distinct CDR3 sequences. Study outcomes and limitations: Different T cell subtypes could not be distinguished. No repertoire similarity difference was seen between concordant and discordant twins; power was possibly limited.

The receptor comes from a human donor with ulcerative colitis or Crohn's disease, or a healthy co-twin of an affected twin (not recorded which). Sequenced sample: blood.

CDR3 sequence reads: CASSAQQYSYTF. The J gene is TRBJ1-2, the V gene TRBV6-1. The CDR3 covers 12 residues. Germline V gene data show CDR1 as MNHNS and CDR2 as SASEGT.